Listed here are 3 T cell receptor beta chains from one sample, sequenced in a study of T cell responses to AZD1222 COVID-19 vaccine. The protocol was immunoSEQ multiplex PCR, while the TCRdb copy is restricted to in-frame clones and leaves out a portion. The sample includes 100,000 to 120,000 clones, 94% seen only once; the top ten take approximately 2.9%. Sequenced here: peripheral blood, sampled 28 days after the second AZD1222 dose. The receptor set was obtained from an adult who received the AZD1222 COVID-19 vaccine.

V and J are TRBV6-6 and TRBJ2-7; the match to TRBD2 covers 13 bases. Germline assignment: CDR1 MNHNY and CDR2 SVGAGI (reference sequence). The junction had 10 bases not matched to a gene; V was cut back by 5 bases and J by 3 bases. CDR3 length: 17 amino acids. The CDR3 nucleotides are TGTGCCAGCAGTCCAGGACTAGCGGGAGCCCTCCTCTACGAGCAGTACTTC. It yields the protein CASSPGLAGALLYEQYF.

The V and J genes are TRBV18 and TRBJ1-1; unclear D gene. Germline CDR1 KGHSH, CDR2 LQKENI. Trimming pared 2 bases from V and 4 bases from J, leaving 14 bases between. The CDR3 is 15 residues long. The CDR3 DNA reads TGTGCCAGCTCACCAAATTCCCTGGGGAGCACTGAAGCTTTCTTT. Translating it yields CASSPNSLGSTEAFF.

The CDR3 DNA follows: TGCGCCAGCAGCTTGGTGGACAGGGAACCAGGTTCTCGATCACCCCTCCACTTT. This encodes CASSLVDREPGSRSPLHF. The chain joins TRBV5-1 to TRBJ1-6; 8 positions agree with TRBD1. CDR1 is SGHRS, CDR2 YFSETQ, per germline. Trimming took 0 bases from V and 10 from J; bases not matched to a gene: 15. The CDR3 is made up of 18 amino acids.